These 10 T cell receptor beta chains were all obtained from the same sample, sequenced in a study of blood T cell repertoires in COVID-19. Using immunoSEQ multiplex PCR, the repertoire was profiled, and TCRdb retains in-frame clones only, with some absent. This table holds roughly 200,000 clones, roughly 80% found once. Sequencing was carried out using peripheral blood. These receptors originate from a woman aged 40 to 50 with COVID-19, enrolled during active disease.

This chain links TRBV30 with TRBJ2-7, with a tentative D call TRBD2 (6 bases). The CDR3 has 12 residues. The germline V and J ends were trimmed by 6 bases and 7 bases, with 16 bases remaining between them. Per the germline V gene, CDR1 is GTSNPN and CDR2 is SVGIG (reference sequence). CDR3 residues: CACRRDSLEQYF. In nucleotides, the CDR3 is TGTGCCTGCCGCCGGGACTCTCTGGAGCAGTACTTC.

The V call is TRBV7-6, the J call TRBJ1-2; D remains unclear. V lost 5 bases to trimming and J lost 4 bases, with 17 bases between them. CDR1 and CDR2 (germline): SGHVS, FNYEAQ. The CDR3 is made up of 15 amino acids. The chain's CDR3 is CASSISSGEFYGYTF. CDR3 bases: TGTGCCAGCAGCATATCGTCGGGAGAATTCTATGGCTACACCTTC.

CDR3 nucleotides: TGCGCCAGCGGGGAGATCTACGAGCAGTACTTC. It yields the protein CASGEIYEQYF. The chain carries TRBV5-1 and TRBJ2-7, with TRBD2 as a possible D gene (5 bases). The CDR3 consists of 11 residues. The V gene lost 7 bases and the J gene lost 3 bases, with 8 bases spanning the gap. Germline V CDR1 and CDR2: SGHRS, YFSETQ.

The chain employs TRBV7-9 and TRBJ2-1; TRBD1 matches at 10 bases. The CDR3 is made up of 14 amino acids. Trimming took 7 bases from V and 6 from J; bases not matched to a gene: 6. Germline-derived CDR1 and CDR2 are SEHNR and FQNEAQ (reference sequence). Here the CDR3 reads CASKHGTGVNEQFF. CDR3 DNA: TGTGCCAGCAAGCACGGGACAGGGGTCAATGAGCAGTTCTTC.

The rearrangement joins TRBV7-9 to TRBJ2-2; 9 nucleotides match TRBD2. Per the germline V gene, CDR1 is SEHNR and CDR2 is FQNEAQ (reference sequence). The V segment lost 7 bases and the J segment 2 bases; nucleotides outside the gene matches: 8. The CDR3 totals 16 residues. CDR3: CASISGLAGNTGELFF. As DNA, the CDR3 is TGTGCCAGCATCTCGGGGCTAGCGGGAAACACCGGGGAGCTGTTTTTT. Variable domain in full (rest from reference TRBV7-9 and TRBJ2-2): DTGVSQNPRHKITKRGQNVTFRCDPISEHNRLYWYRQTLGQGPEFLTYFQNEAQLEKSRLLSDRFSAERPKGSFSTLEIQRTEQGDSAMYLCASISGLAGNTGELFFGEGSRLTVL.

This clone was counted a single time. V and J are TRBV5-1 and TRBJ2-7, with 13 positions matching TRBD2. Per the germline V gene, CDR1 is SGHRS and CDR2 is YFSETQ. The CDR3 spans 15 residues. V lost 4 bases, J lost 5 bases, and 6 bases stayed unmatched. CDR3 in amino acids: CASSKLAGGPNEQYF. CDR3 nucleotide sequence: TGCGCCAGCAGCAAACTAGCGGGAGGGCCCAACGAGCAGTACTTC.

CDR3 DNA: TGTGCCAGCAGCCAAGCGTTCGCAGATACGCAGTATTTT. Translating gives CASSQAFADTQYF. This chain links TRBV3-1 (or the pseudogene TRBV3-2) with TRBJ2-3; D call uncertain. Between the trimmed V and J ends, which lost 1 base and 4 bases, there was a span of 6 bases. There are 13 residues in the CDR3. In germline, CDR1 is LGHDT, CDR2 YNNKEL (reference sequence).

This clone was seen only a few times. The rearrangement links TRBV27 to TRBJ1-1; D remains ambiguous. The CDR3 runs 16 residues. CDR1 is MNHEY and CDR2 is SMNVEV in the germline V gene (reference sequence). Trimming removed 3 bases from V and 0 bases from J, with 14 bases in between. CDR3 amino acids: CASSLSAGGMNTEAFF. The CDR3 nucleotides read TGTGCCAGCAGTTTGTCGGCGGGAGGGATGAACACTGAAGCTTTCTTT.

The chain combines TRBV9 with TRBJ2-2; TRBD1 aligns across 7 bases. This CDR3 spans 15 amino acids. Germline V gene lookup returns CDR1 SGDLS and CDR2 YYNGEE. The V gene end was trimmed by 5 bases and the J gene end by 3 bases; junction bases not matched to a gene: 7. The chain's CDR3 is CASSGGQWDTGELFF. In nucleotides, the CDR3 is TGTGCCAGCAGTGGGGGACAGTGGGACACCGGGGAGCTGTTTTTT. Full variable domain (rest looked up from reference TRBV9 and TRBJ2-2): DSGVTQTPKHLITATGQRVTLRCSPRSGDLSVYWYQQSLDQGLQFLIQYYNGEERAKGNILERFSAQQFPDLHSELNLSSLELGDSALYFCASSGGQWDTGELFFGEGSRLTVL.

This sequence joins TRBV5-4 and TRBJ2-1; D unresolved. Germline assignment: CDR1 SGHNT and CDR2 YYREEE (reference sequence). V was clipped by 3 bases and J by 3 bases, with 13 bases between them. The CDR3 has 15 amino acids. The CDR3 DNA reads TGTGCCAGCAGCTACGGTGCACGGGTCTACAATGAGCAGTTCTTC. Amino acids: CASSYGARVYNEQFF.